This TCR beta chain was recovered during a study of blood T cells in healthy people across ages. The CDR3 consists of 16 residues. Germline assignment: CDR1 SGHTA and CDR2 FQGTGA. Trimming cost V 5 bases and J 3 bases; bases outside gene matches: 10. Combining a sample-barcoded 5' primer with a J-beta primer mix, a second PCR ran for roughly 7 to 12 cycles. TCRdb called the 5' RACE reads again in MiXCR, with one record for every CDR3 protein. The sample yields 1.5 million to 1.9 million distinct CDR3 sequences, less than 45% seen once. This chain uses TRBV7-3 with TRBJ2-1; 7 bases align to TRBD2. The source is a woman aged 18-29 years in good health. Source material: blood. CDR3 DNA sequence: TGTGCCAGCAGCCTAAGAGGGACTACTCTCTACAATGAGCAGTTCTTC. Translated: CASSLRGTTLYNEQFF.